Following are 30 T cell receptor beta chains from one sample sequenced in a study of T cell responses to AZD1222 COVID-19 vaccine. Measured with immunoSEQ multiplex PCR; TCRdb has only the in-frame clones, and not every one. The sample includes 150,000 to 200,000 clones, about 90% of them seen just once. The specimen comprised peripheral blood, sampled on day 0 of AZD1222 vaccination. Receptors were obtained from an adult in good health.

The V and J genes are TRBV5-6 and TRBJ2-1; D gene unclear. This CDR3 is 13 amino acids long. V lost 4 bases to trimming and J lost 5 bases, with 10 bases between them. The V gene's germline CDR1 is SGHDT and CDR2 YYEEEE. CDR3 in amino acids: CASSADANNEQFF. CDR3 sequence (DNA): TGTGCCAGCAGCGCGGACGCAAACAATGAGCAGTTCTTC.

The chain uses TRBV13 and TRBJ1-6, with 11 positions matching TRBD1. Per the germline V gene, CDR1 is PRHDT and CDR2 is FYEKMQ (reference sequence). The V gene end was trimmed by 0 bases and the J gene end by 10 bases; junction bases not matched to a gene: 14. The CDR3 spans 19 residues. The CDR3 sequence: CASSLGPIIRDRGKSPLHF. DNA of the CDR3: TGTGCCAGCAGCTTAGGACCAATAATCCGGGACAGGGGGAAGTCACCCCTCCACTTT.

This clone was seen a single time. The V and J genes are TRBV2 and TRBJ1-2; D possibly corresponds to TRBD1 (5 bases). The V gene lost 7 bases and the J gene lost 2 bases, with 17 bases spanning the gap. CDR1 and CDR2 (germline): SNHLY, FYNNEI. The CDR3 length is 15 residues. CDR3 nucleotide sequence: TGTGCCAGCATAGGACATCCCGGCGACAACTATGGCTACACCTTC. It translates to CASIGHPGDNYGYTF.

This chain joins TRBV19 and TRBJ1-5; no firm D call. The CDR3 sequence is 21 residues long. The germline V gene has CDR1 LNHDA and CDR2 SQIVND (reference sequence). Trimming stripped 7 bases from V and 2 bases from J, with 33 bases between. CDR3 protein: CASTEGKGRTVPKWGNQPQHF. CDR3 DNA: TGTGCCAGTACCGAGGGTAAGGGTCGAACGGTACCCAAATGGGGCAATCAGCCCCAGCATTTT.

This clone was seen a single time. V is TRBV5-5 and J is TRBJ2-7; 9 bases align to TRBD1. The CDR3 extends over 15 amino acids. Unmatched junction bases numbered 9, after V lost 3 bases and J lost 5 bases. CDR1 SGHKS and CDR2 YYEKEE come from the germline V gene (reference sequence). CDR3 sequence: CASSWEGQGWNEQYF. DNA for the CDR3: TGTGCCAGCAGCTGGGAGGGACAGGGATGGAACGAGCAGTACTTC.

The chain joins TRBV24-1 to TRBJ2-1; D perhaps matches TRBD2 (5 bases). The CDR3 has 15 residues. Germline loops: CDR1 KGHDR, CDR2 SFDVKD. The V end was cut by 5 bases, the J end by 6 bases, with 16 bases between. The CDR3 region has the DNA TGTGCCACCAGTGTAGCAGGACTCGACCTCAATGAGCAGTTCTTC. Translating it yields CATSVAGLDLNEQFF.

The V gene is TRBV6-5, the J gene TRBJ1-2, with D perhaps TRBD1 (6 bases). With 6 bases removed from V and 2 bases from J, the gap between germline ends came to 16 bases. The CDR3 sequence is 15 residues long. In germline, CDR1 is MNHEY, CDR2 SVGAGI. The DNA of the CDR3 is TGTGCCAGCAGACTTAGACAGGAGCCGAACTATGGCTACACCTTC. It encodes CASRLRQEPNYGYTF.

The gene calls are TRBV7-9 and TRBJ1-2; tentatively, D is TRBD1 (5 bases). Looked up from germline, CDR1 is SEHNR and CDR2 is FQNEAQ (reference sequence). This CDR3 comprises 14 residues. Trimming shortened V by 1 base and J by 1 base, and 7 bases separated the two germline ends. This CDR3 is CASSLGGLNYGYTF. The CDR3, as DNA: TGTGCCAGCAGCTTAGGGGGCCTTAACTATGGCTACACCTTC.

J is TRBJ2-7 and V is TRBV4-3; a weak D match, TRBD2 (6 bases). The CDR3 extends over 14 amino acids. Germline V gives CDR1 LGHNA, CDR2 YSLEER. Trimming removed 1 base from V and 5 bases from J, with 12 bases in between. CDR3 in amino acids: CASSQVTGENEQYF. In nucleotides, the CDR3 is TGCGCCAGCAGCCAAGTGACGGGAGAGAACGAGCAGTACTTC.

This chain uses TRBV5-1 with TRBJ2-2; TRBD2 matches 8 bases. CDR1 and CDR2 (germline): SGHRS, YFSETQ. The CDR3 contains 14 residues. V shed 2 bases and J 7 bases; nucleotides not matched to a gene: 4. CDR3 sequence: CASSFAGGGGELFF. The CDR3 DNA sequence: TGCGCCAGCAGCTTTGCGGGAGGAGGCGGGGAGCTGTTTTTT.

This chain uses TRBV7-2 with TRBJ1-1, with a weak D call TRBD1 (5 bases). V was cut by 4 bases and J by 2 bases, with 11 bases left in between. Germline V CDR1 and CDR2: SGHTA, FQGNSA. The CDR3 runs to 14 residues. The CDR3 bases are TGTGCCAGCAGCTACCGGGACTTCAACACTGAAGCTTTCTTT. This sequence encodes CASSYRDFNTEAFF.

The chain couples TRBV28 to TRBJ1-5; D uncertain. CDR3 length equals 11 residues. Trimming left V 6 bases short and J 7 bases short, with 7 bases between. CDR1 MDHEN and CDR2 SYDVKM come from the germline V gene. CDR3 residues: CASSSRQPQHF. CDR3 DNA sequence: TGTGCCAGCAGCTCCCGGCAGCCCCAGCATTTT. The entire variable domain, with the rest obtained from reference TRBV28 and TRBJ1-5, is as follows: DVKVTQSSRYLVKRTGEKVFLECVQDMDHENMFWYRQDPGLGLRLIYFSYDVKMKEKGDIPEGYSVSREKKERFSLILESASTNQTSMYLCASSSRQPQHFGDGTRLSIL.

The chain combines TRBV7-2 with TRBJ1-2; 9 bases are shared with TRBD1. Germline CDR1 SGHTA, CDR2 FQGNSA. Germline trimming cut 5 bases from V and 7 bases from J; bases unmatched to any gene: 2. CDR3 length: 12 residues. CDR3 region: CASSGDRVGYTF. In DNA form, the CDR3 reads TGTGCCAGCAGCGGGGACAGGGTTGGCTACACCTTC.

J is TRBJ2-1 and V is TRBV10-3, with TRBD1 matching over 11 bases. This CDR3 contains 18 residues. V lost 4 bases, J lost 8 bases, and 16 bases stayed unmatched. Germline V gene data show CDR1 as ENHRY and CDR2 as SYGVKD. CDR3 bases: TGTGCCATCAGTGGGACAGGGGGCGAGAGTTTCCCCGTTGATGAGCAGTTCTTC. Its translation is CAISGTGGESFPVDEQFF.

The chain joins TRBV5-1 to TRBJ2-7, with 7 bases fitting TRBD2. Germline V CDR1 and CDR2: SGHRS, YFSETQ. CDR3 length equals 17 residues. V lost 3 bases to trimming and J lost 2 bases; unmatched junction nucleotides: 14. CDR3 protein: CASSYGRGGGPTYEQYF. In nucleotides, the CDR3 is TGCGCCAGCAGCTATGGCCGTGGGGGGGGACCCACCTACGAGCAGTACTTC.

The J gene is TRBJ1-5, the V gene TRBV6-5; TRBD1 aligns across 7 bases. The CDR3 totals 15 residues. The J segment lost 3 bases and the V segment lost 6 bases, leaving 8 bases of the junction unmatched. Germline V gene lookup returns CDR1 MNHEY and CDR2 SVGAGI. CDR3 sequence (DNA): TGTGCCAGCAGGAGGGGGCTGGGGGACAATCAGCCCCAGCATTTT. It codes for CASRRGLGDNQPQHF.

V usage is TRBV2 and J usage is TRBJ2-7; 8 bases map to TRBD2. The germline CDR1 and CDR2 sequences are SNHLY and FYNNEI. CDR3 length: 14 amino acids. The trim removed 4 bases at V and 3 bases at J, leaving 5 bases unmatched. This CDR3 is CASSVERGLYEQYF. CDR3 coding DNA: TGTGCCAGCAGTGTGGAGCGGGGGCTCTACGAGCAGTACTTC.

The rearrangement links TRBV28 to TRBJ1-6, with D perhaps TRBD1 (5 bases). Germline lookup yields CDR1 MDHEN and CDR2 SYDVKM. V shed 4 bases and J shed 7 bases, with 20 bases lying between them. CDR3 length: 17 amino acids. CDR3 nucleotides: TGTGCCAGCAGTTGGTTTAGGGGAGGCAGGGAGAATTCACCCCTCCACTTT. Amino acids: CASSWFRGGRENSPLHF.

The rearrangement joins TRBV6-5 to TRBJ1-2; D is perhaps TRBD1 (6 bases). Germline V CDR1 and CDR2: MNHEY, SVGAGI. CDR3 length: 13 amino acids. Trimming shortened V by 6 bases and J by 8 bases, and 16 bases separated the two germline ends. The CDR3 sequence is CASSLGGGKGYTF. CDR3 in DNA: TGTGCCAGCAGCCTAGGGGGAGGGAAAGGCTACACCTTC.

This chain links TRBV5-4 with TRBJ1-6; unclear D gene. Germline loops: CDR1 SGHNT, CDR2 YYREEE (reference sequence). The ends were cut back, 1 base at V and 10 bases at J, with 12 bases in the middle. The CDR3 spans 14 residues. The CDR3: CASSLRGSGSPLHF. CDR3 in DNA: TGTGCCAGCAGCTTGCGAGGGTCCGGCTCACCCCTCCACTTT.

The rearrangement links TRBV19 to TRBJ1-5; D may be TRBD1 (6 bases). This CDR3 is 14 amino acids long. Trimming took 5 bases from V and 5 from J, leaving 13 bases between them. The V gene's germline CDR1 is LNHDA and CDR2 SQIVND (reference sequence). The CDR3 sequence: CASSASGGDQPQHF. CDR3 bases: TGTGCCAGTAGTGCTTCGGGGGGCGATCAGCCCCAGCATTTT.

This rearrangement joins TRBV19 to TRBJ2-1; D might be TRBD1 (5 bases). The CDR3 sequence is 14 residues long. Germline V gene data show CDR1 as LNHDA and CDR2 as SQIVND (reference sequence). V lost 4 bases and J 5 bases, leaving 12 bases between the germline ends. In DNA form, the CDR3 reads TGTGCCAGTAGTACCGGCAGGGTCCACAATGAGCAGTTCTTC. As protein: CASSTGRVHNEQFF.

V and J are TRBV19 and TRBJ2-2, with a weak D call TRBD1 (7 bases). The CDR3 runs to 19 residues. Germline-derived CDR1 and CDR2 are LNHDA and SQIVND (reference sequence). With 2 bases removed from V and 5 bases from J, the gap between germline ends came to 24 bases. CDR3 protein: CASSIRPLRDSMRTGELFF. CDR3 nucleotides: TGTGCCAGTAGTATACGACCATTGCGGGACAGTATGAGGACCGGGGAGCTGTTTTTT. Complete variable domain (other parts from reference TRBV19 and TRBJ2-2): DGGITQSPKYLFRKEGQNVTLSCEQNLNHDAMYWYRQDPGQGLRLIYYSQIVNDFQKGDIAEGYSVSREKKESFPLTVTSAQKNPTAFYLCASSIRPLRDSMRTGELFFGEGSRLTVL.

This sequence joins TRBV7-9 and TRBJ2-5, with 8 bases aligning to TRBD2. The junction had 4 bases not matched to a gene; V was cut back by 5 bases and J by 5 bases. This CDR3 comprises 13 residues. The germline V gene encodes CDR1 SEHNR and CDR2 FQNEAQ (reference sequence). The CDR3 is CASSPGGMETQYF. DNA of the CDR3: TGTGCCAGCAGCCCGGGAGGGATGGAGACCCAGTACTTC.

This chain joins TRBV5-1 and TRBJ2-5; D gene unclear. The V gene lost 1 base and the J gene lost 5 bases, with 3 bases spanning the gap. The CDR3 has 11 residues. Germline values: CDR1 SGHRS, CDR2 YFSETQ. CDR3 DNA sequence: TGCGCCAGCAGCTTGATTGAGACCCAGTACTTC. Protein sequence: CASSLIETQYF.

The rearrangement links TRBV3-1 (or the pseudogene TRBV3-2) to TRBJ2-1; TRBD2 is a possible D gene (6 bases). V lost 2 bases to trimming and J lost 10 bases, with 9 bases between them. Germline-derived CDR1 and CDR2 are LGHDT and YNNKEL (reference sequence). The CDR3 is 12 amino acids. CDR3 DNA: TGTGCCAGCAGCCAAACAGCGGGCGAGCAGTTCTTC. Translated, it gives CASSQTAGEQFF.

This rearrangement joins TRBV7-3 to TRBJ2-3; D is tentatively TRBD1 or TRBD2 (6 bases each). The CDR3 covers 13 residues. V was trimmed by 0 bases and J by 6 bases, leaving 7 bases between them. Germline-derived CDR1 and CDR2 are SGHTA and FQGTGA. CDR3 region: CASSLTGGDTQYF. DNA for the CDR3: TGTGCCAGCAGCTTAACGGGGGGCGATACGCAGTATTTT.

The CDR3 reads CASTVSGGGSGYTF. In DNA form, the CDR3 reads TGTGCCAGTACCGTTTCAGGGGGCGGGAGTGGCTACACCTTC. V is TRBV19 and J is TRBJ1-2; TRBD1 matches at 8 bases. CDR3 length equals 14 residues. V was clipped by 7 bases and J by 7 bases; unmatched bases: 11. CDR1 and CDR2 (germline): LNHDA, SQIVND (reference sequence). Drawing the rest from reference TRBV19 and TRBJ1-2, the complete variable domain is DGGITQSPKYLFRKEGQNVTLSCEQNLNHDAMYWYRQDPGQGLRLIYYSQIVNDFQKGDIAEGYSVSREKKESFPLTVTSAQKNPTAFYLCASTVSGGGSGYTFGSGTRLTVV.

V is TRBV4-1 and J is TRBJ2-3, with D hard to call. This CDR3 has 16 residues. Germline V gene lookup returns CDR1 MGHRA and CDR2 YSYEKL. The V end was cut by 3 bases, the J end by 0 bases, with 13 bases between. The CDR3 reads CASSHSFGLSTDTQYF. The DNA for the CDR3 is TGCGCCAGCAGCCACTCATTCGGGTTAAGCACAGATACGCAGTATTTT.

The chain uses TRBV4-2 and TRBJ2-3; TRBD2 is a possible D gene (6 bases). The germline V gene encodes CDR1 LGHNA and CDR2 YNFKEQ. This CDR3 is 14 amino acids long. The V end lost 1 base, the J end lost 5 bases, and 10 bases lay between the germline ends. The CDR3 loop is CASSQGQGGDTQYF. The CDR3 nucleotides are TGTGCCAGCAGCCAAGGGCAGGGAGGAGATACGCAGTATTTT.